The clone carrying this TCR beta chain has only a few counts. Its antigen remains unidentified. The time point is: week 35, safety follow-up. A single vaccine dose contained 300 ug of mutant IDH1 20-mer peptide, and topical imiquimod was used with it. The data belong to a study of a mutant IDH1 vaccine in newly diagnosed glioma. Study background: Commencement of vaccination occurred 4-6 weeks following radiotherapy alone, or concurrently with temozolomide cycles. Treated patients showed a male proportion of roughly 62%, a female proportion of roughly 38%, and a mean age of around 40 years. Visit V12 was conducted at week 35 as the safety follow-up. Visit V13 came later, at week 47.

Assay: immunoSEQ multiplex PCR; the TCRdb copy retains only in-frame clones and omits some. The data show about 66,000 clones, 74% seen once. The sample was PBMCs, taken from a glioma patient whose treatment included an IDH1 peptide vaccine. The source is a man between 50 and 59 years old with glioma.

The CDR3 bases are TGTGCCAGCCACAGGGAAGACACTGAAGCTTTCTTT. Its protein product is CASHREDTEAFF. This chain uses TRBV2 with TRBJ1-1, with D maybe TRBD1 (6 bases). The CDR3 extends over 12 amino acids. Germline CDR1 and CDR2: SNHLY and FYNNEI. V was pared by 8 bases and J by 3 bases, with 10 bases between. Full variable domain (rest looked up from reference TRBV2 and TRBJ1-1): EPEVTQTPSHQVTQMGQEVILRCVPISNHLYFYWYRQILGQKVEFLVSFYNNEISEKSEIFDDQFSVERPDGSNFTLKIRSTKLEDSAMYFCASHREDTEAFFGQGTRLTVV.